This T cell receptor (beta chain) is from a study of T-cell reconstitution after alpha-beta-depleted transplantation in children. Preparing the TCRbeta library involved the use of unique molecular identifiers. TCRdb called the PCR reads again in MiXCR, with one record for every CDR3 protein. Of 300,000 to 350,000 distinct CDR3 sequences in the sample, 15% to 20% are singletons; the top ten hold around 38%. V shed 1 base and J shed 0 bases, with 13 bases lying between them. This CDR3 spans 17 amino acids. There are many counts of this clonotype. The source was PBMCs, mostly from graft donor cells, collected 360 days after TCRalphabeta/CD19-depleted stem cell transplant. This clonotype originated in a male patient between 2 and 10 years old who had a stem cell transplant for acute lymphoblastic leukemia, so the T cells may come from the graft donor. The chain combines TRBV12-3 or TRBV12-4 with TRBJ1-5; possibly TRBD1 for D (6 bases). This CDR3 reads CASSLEFAGVSNQPQHF. In DNA form, the CDR3 reads TGTGCCAGCAGTTTAGAATTCGCAGGGGTTAGCAATCAGCCCCAGCATTTT.